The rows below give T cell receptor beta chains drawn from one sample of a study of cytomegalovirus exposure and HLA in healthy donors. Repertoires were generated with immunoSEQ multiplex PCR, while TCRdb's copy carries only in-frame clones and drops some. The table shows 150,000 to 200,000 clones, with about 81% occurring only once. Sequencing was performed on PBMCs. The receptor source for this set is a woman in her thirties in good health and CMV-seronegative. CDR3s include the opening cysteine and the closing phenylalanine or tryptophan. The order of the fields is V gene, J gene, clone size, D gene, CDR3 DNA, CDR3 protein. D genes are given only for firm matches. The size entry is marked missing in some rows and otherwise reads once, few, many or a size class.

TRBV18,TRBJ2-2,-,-,TGTGCCAGCTCACCAAGACAAGGGGTGGACACCGGGGAGCTGTTTTTT,CASSPRQGVDTGELFF
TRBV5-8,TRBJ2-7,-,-,TGTGCCAGCAGGACCCGGCAGGGGCGCGAGCAGTACTTC,CASRTRQGREQYF
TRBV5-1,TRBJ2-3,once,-,TGCGCCAGCACACAGGGTGTCACAGATACGCAGTATTTT,CASTQGVTDTQYF
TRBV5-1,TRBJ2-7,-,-,TGCGCCAGCAGCTTGGGCGAACAGGGATACGAGCAGTACTTC,CASSLGEQGYEQYF
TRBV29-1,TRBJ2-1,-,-,TGCAGCGTTGTTAGGCGGGGAACGTTCGATGAGCAGTTCTTC,CSVVRRGTFDEQFF
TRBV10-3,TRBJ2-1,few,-,TGTGCCATCTCCCTAGAGAGTCTCTCCTACAATGAGCAGTTCTTC,CAISLESLSYNEQFF
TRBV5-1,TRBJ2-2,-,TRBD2,TGCGCCAGCAGCTTAGGTGAAACTAGCGGGAAGACCGGGGAGCTGTTTTTT,CASSLGETSGKTGELFF
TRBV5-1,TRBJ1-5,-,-,TGCGCCAGCAGCTTGGGTCGGGGGAAGAATCAGCCCCAGCATTTT,CASSLGRGKNQPQHF
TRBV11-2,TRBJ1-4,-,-,TGTGCCAGCAGACGAGGTAGAGGGGGATATAATGAAAAACTGTTTTTT,CASRRGRGGYNEKLFF
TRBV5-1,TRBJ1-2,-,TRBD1,TGCGCCAGCAGCACAAGTTCCGGGACAGTTTATGGCTACACCTTC,CASSTSSGTVYGYTF
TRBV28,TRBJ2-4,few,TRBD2,TGTGCCAGCAGTTTAAACCCGAGACTAGCGGGAGGGCCGAGAGATTACATTCAGTACTTC,CASSLNPRLAGGPRDYIQYF
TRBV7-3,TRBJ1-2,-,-,TGTGCCAGCAGCTTAGGGCAGTTCTATGGCTACACCTTC,CASSLGQFYGYTF
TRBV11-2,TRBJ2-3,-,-,TGTGCCAGCAGCTTAGGGGGGCGCACAGATACGCAGTATTTT,CASSLGGRTDTQYF
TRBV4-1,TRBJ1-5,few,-,TGCGCCAGCAGCCAAGATAATTCGAGGCCCCAGCATTTT,CASSQDNSRPQHF
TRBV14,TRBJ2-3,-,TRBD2,TGTGCCAGCAGCCGGAAAATGTCTAGCGGGAGGGCCAGGGTAGATACGCAGTATTTT,CASSRKMSSGRARVDTQYF
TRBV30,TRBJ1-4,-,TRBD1,TGTGCCTGGAGTGCCCTGACAGGGGGGGATGAAAAACTGTTTTTT,CAWSALTGGDEKLFF
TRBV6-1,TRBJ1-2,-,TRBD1,TGTGCCAGCAGTGGGACCGGGACAGGGGGCCCCTATGGCTACACCTTC,CASSGTGTGGPYGYTF
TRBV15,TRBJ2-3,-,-,TGTGCCACCAGCAGAGATGCAGGGATTAGCACAGATACGCAGTATTTT,CATSRDAGISTDTQYF
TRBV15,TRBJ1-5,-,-,TGTGCCACCAGCAGAGATCGGTTGGGCAATCAGCCCCAGCATTTT,CATSRDRLGNQPQHF
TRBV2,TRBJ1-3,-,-,TGTGCCACGCAAGGGACACTCTCTGGAAACACCATATATTTT,CATQGTLSGNTIYF
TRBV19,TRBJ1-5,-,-,TGTGCCAGTCTCCCGGGGGGGAGGGCTCAGCCCCAGCATTTT,CASLPGGRAQPQHF
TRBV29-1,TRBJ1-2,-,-,TGCAGCTTATCCGGGACGGGGGACTATGGCTACACCTTC,CSLSGTGDYGYTF